This T cell receptor beta chain originates from a study of T cell responses to AZD1222 COVID-19 vaccine. Study-wide results and limits: Clonal diversity was possibly underestimated; the donors were predominantly white British and more often female.

The assay was immunoSEQ multiplex PCR, and TCRdb's table has in-frame clones only and misses some. The sample has some 120,000 clones, 80% to 95% seen once; the top ten hold 4.4%. Germline lookup yields CDR1 WSHSY and CDR2 SAAADI. Trimming left V 0 bases short and J 6 bases short, with 9 bases between. The CDR3 is made up of 13 amino acids. Regarding this clone: Antigen specificity is unknown.

The source material was peripheral blood, sampled on day 0 of MenACWY control vaccination. The V and J genes are TRBV10-2 and TRBJ2-7; no firm D call. This sequence originates from an adult in good health. This chain's CDR3 is CASSESRVSEQYV. DNA of the CDR3: TGCGCCAGCAGTGAGTCTCGGGTGAGCGAGCAGTACGTC.